This T cell receptor (beta chain) came from a study of blood T cells in healthy people across ages. Together with a sample-barcoded 5' primer, a J-beta primer mix was included in a second PCR lasting roughly 7 to 11 cycles. TCRdb passed the 5' RACE reads through MiXCR, listing each CDR3 protein once. The repertoire consists of hundreds of thousands of distinct CDR3 sequences, with 56% occurring once and the leading ten covering more than 25%. On this clonotype itself: Its cognate antigen is unknown.

Researchers report isolating at least 6 million PBMCs per sample. Study-level points and caveats: With age, beta diversity per million T cells declined roughly linearly, significantly by 40. Not knowing donor CMV status may have confounded expanded clonotype changes.

The CDR3 runs 15 residues. The V end lost 0 bases, the J end lost 9 bases, and 15 bases lay between the germline ends. The germline gives CDR1 SGDLS, CDR2 YYNGEE. This sequence joins TRBV9 and TRBJ2-2; D perhaps matches TRBD1 (6 bases). This clonotype originated in a man aged 40-50 years in good health. The sequenced sample was blood. For the CDR3, the DNA is TGTGCCAGCAGCGTAGCCGGCAGGGGTACATGGGAGCTGTTTTTT. Amino acid sequence: CASSVAGRGTWELFF.